This T cell receptor (beta chain) is drawn from a study of control samples from healthy donors and cancer patients (dated by TCRdb to about 2020). The CDR3 holds 15 amino acids from the cysteine to the phenylalanine. Solely the CDR3 DNA is kept, with 45 bases framed from the first base. The germline V end is reduced by 5 bases and the J end by 7 bases; junction bases left unmatched: 8. Per the germline V gene, MNHEY is the CDR1 and SVGAGI is the CDR2. Comment on this clone: The antigen it recognizes is unknown. Base qualities are not provided; no much larger clone lies one nucleotide away.

Libraries were built with the immunoSEQ multiplex PCR assay. The immuneACCESS repertoire file appears here via TCRdb, limited to in-frame rearrangements. These files lack a portion of the clones; in checked studies, under half of the deficit traces to unresolved V genes, and the cause of the others is not known. This sample gives about 160,000 clones in total; nearly 96% of them show up just once. The leading ten clones occupy approximately 0.97% of the sample. The rearranged chain carries TRBV6-5 and TRBJ2-2, and 9 bases in between align with TRBD1. The receptor was isolated from a woman aged 30 to 39 in good health. Material for sequencing was blood. At the DNA level, the sequence is TGTGCCAGCAGTCTTTCGATGGGACAGGGCGGGGAGCTGTTTTTT. This encodes CASSLSMGQGGELFF.